This T cell receptor (beta chain) comes out of a study of blood T cell repertoires in COVID-19. In the study overall: There were acute and convalescent COVID-19 samples, and they came from the United States, Italy and Spain. Nucleic acid was either cDNA or gDNA, and it came from T cells, B-cell-depleted T cells, or PBMCs.

The V gene's germline CDR1 is MNHEY and CDR2 SVGAGI. The CDR3 has 13 residues. Trimming cost V 2 bases and J 1 base, with 5 bases left between them. During active infection, Seattle patients enrolled and were then monitored through disease. Sequenced by immunoSEQ multiplex PCR; TCRdb stores in-frame clones only, minus some. The sample carries under 200,000 clones, approximately 87% recorded once. The chain joins TRBV6-5 to TRBJ1-1; D call uncertain. Sequenced sample: peripheral blood. This TCR was recovered from a woman in her 70s with COVID-19, enrolled during active disease. CDR3 sequence reads: CASSYEENTEAFF. The DNA for the CDR3 is TGTGCCAGCAGTTACGAGGAGAACACTGAAGCTTTCTTT.